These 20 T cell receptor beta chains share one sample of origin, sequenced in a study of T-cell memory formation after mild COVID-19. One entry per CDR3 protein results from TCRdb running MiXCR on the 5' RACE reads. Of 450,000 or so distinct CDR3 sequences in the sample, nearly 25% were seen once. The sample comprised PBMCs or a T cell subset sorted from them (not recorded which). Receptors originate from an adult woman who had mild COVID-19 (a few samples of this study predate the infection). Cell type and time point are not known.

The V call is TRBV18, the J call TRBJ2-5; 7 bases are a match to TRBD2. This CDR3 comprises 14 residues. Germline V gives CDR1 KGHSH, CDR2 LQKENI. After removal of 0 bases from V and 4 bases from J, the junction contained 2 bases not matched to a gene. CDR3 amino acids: CASSPPTGGETQYF. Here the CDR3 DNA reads TGTGCCAGCTCACCACCAACGGGGGGAGAGACCCAGTACTTC.

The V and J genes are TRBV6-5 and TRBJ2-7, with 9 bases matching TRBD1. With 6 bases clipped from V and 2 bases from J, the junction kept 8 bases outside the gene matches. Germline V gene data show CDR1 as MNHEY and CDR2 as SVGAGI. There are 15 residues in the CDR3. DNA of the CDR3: TGTGCCAGCAGGCAAACCGGGACAGGGACCTACGAGCAGTACTTC. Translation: CASRQTGTGTYEQYF.

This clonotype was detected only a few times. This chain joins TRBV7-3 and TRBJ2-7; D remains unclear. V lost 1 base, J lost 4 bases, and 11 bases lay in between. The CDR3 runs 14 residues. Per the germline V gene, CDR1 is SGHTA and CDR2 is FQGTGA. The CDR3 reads CASSLSPGDYEQYF. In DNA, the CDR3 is TGTGCCAGCAGCTTAAGCCCAGGAGATTACGAGCAGTACTTC.

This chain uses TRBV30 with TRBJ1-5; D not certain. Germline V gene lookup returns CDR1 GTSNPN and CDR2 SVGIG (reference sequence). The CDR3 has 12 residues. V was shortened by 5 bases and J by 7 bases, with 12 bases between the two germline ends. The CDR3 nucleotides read TGTGCCTGGTCCGGTCGGGAACAGCCCCAGCATTTT. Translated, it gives CAWSGREQPQHF.

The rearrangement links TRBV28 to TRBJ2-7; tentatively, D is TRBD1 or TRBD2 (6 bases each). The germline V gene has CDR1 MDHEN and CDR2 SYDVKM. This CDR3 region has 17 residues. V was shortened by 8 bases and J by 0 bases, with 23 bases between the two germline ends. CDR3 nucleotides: TGTGCCAGCCGCATGGGTGGTGGAGGGGGAAGCTCCTACGAGCAGTACTTC. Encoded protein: CASRMGGGGGSSYEQYF.

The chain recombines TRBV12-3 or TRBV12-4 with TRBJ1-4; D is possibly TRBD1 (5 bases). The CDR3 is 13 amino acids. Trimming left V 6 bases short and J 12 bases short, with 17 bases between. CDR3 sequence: CASSPAQLGELFF. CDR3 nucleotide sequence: TGTGCCAGCAGCCCGGCTCAACTGGGGGAACTGTTTTTT.

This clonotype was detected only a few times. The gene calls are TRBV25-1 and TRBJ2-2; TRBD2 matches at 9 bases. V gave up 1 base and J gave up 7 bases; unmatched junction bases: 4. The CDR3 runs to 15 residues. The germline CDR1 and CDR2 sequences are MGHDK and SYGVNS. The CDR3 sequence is CASSEWTSDHGELFF. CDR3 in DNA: TGTGCCAGCAGTGAATGGACTAGCGATCACGGGGAGCTGTTTTTT. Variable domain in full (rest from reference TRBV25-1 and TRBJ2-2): EADIYQTPRYLVIGTGKKITLECSQTMGHDKMYWYQQDPGMELHLIHYSYGVNSTEKGDLSSESTVSRIRTEHFPLTLESARPSHTSQYLCASSEWTSDHGELFFGEGSRLTVL.

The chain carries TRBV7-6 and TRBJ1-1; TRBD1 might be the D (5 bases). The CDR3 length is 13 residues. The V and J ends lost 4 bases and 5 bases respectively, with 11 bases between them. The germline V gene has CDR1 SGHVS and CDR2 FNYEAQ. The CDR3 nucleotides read TGTGCCAGCAGCTGGGCAGGGAGAACTGAAGCTTTCTTT. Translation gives CASSWAGRTEAFF.

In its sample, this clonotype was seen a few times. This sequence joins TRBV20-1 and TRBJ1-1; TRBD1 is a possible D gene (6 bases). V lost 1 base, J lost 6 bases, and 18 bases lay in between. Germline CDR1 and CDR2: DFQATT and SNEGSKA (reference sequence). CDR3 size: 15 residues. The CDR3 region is CSARGGGGGQAEAFF. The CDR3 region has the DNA TGCAGTGCTAGAGGTGGTGGAGGGGGGCAGGCTGAAGCTTTCTTT.

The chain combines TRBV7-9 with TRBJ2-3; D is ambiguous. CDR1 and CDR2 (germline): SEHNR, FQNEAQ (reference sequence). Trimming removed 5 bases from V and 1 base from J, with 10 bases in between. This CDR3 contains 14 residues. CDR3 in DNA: TGTGCCAGCAGCCCCGCTCCCCGCACAGATACGCAGTATTTT. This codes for CASSPAPRTDTQYF.

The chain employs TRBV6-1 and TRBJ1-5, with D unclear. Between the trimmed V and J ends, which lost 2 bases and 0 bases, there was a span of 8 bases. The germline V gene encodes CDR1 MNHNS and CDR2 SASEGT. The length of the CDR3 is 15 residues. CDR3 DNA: TGTGCCAGCAGTGAACTCACAGATAGCAATCAGCCCCAGCATTTT. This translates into CASSELTDSNQPQHF.

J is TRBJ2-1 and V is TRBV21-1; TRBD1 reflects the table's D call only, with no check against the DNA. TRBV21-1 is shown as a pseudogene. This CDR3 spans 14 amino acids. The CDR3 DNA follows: TGTGCCAGCAGCAGGTTGACAGGGGAGGTTGAGCAGTTCTTC. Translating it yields CASSRLTGEVEQFF.

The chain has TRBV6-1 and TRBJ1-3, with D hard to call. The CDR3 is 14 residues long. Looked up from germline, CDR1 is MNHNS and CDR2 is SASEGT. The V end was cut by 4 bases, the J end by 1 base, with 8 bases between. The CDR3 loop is CASSGGISGNTIYF. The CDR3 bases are TGTGCCAGCAGTGGAGGGATTTCTGGAAACACCATATATTTT.

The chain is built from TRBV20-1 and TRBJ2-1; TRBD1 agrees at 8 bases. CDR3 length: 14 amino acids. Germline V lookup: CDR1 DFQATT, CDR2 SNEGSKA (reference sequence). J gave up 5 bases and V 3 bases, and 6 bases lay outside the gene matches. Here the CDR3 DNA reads TGCAGTGCTAGGCCGTCGACAGGGGACAATGAGCAGTTCTTC. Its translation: CSARPSTGDNEQFF.

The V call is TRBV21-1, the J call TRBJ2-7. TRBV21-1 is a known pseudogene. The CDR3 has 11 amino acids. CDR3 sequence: CASSNCDEQYF. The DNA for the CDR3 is TGTGCCAGCAGCAACTGCGACGAGCAGTACTTC.

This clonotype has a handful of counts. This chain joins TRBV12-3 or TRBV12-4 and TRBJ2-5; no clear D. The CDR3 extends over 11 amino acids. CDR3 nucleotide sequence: TGTGCGCGCAGTTCGGAGGAGACCCAGTACTTC. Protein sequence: CARSSEETQYF.

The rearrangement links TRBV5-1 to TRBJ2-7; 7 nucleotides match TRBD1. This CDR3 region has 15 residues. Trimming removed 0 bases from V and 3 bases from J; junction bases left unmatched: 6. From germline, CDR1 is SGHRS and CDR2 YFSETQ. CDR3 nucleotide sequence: TGCGCCAGCAGCTTGGGAGGGGGCAGGGTCTACGAGCAGTACTTC. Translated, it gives CASSLGGGRVYEQYF.

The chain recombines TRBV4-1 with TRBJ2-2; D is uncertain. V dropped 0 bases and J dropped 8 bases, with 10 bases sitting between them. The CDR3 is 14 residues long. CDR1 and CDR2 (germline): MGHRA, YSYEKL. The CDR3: CASSQEFVIGELFF. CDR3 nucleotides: TGCGCCAGCAGCCAAGAATTTGTGATTGGGGAGCTGTTTTTT.

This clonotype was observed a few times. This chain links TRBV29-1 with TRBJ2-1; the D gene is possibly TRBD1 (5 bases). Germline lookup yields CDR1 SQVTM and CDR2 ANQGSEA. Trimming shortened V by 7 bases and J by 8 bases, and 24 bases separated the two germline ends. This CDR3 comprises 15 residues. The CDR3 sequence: CSGAAETVMADEQFF. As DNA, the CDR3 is TGCAGCGGCGCCGCCGAGACAGTAATGGCGGATGAGCAGTTCTTC.

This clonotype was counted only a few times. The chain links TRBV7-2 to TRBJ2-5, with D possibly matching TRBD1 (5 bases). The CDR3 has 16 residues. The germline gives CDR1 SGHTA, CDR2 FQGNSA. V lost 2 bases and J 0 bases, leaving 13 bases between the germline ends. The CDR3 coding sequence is TGTGCCAGCAGCTTATGGGCTGTAGGGGACCAAGAGACCCAGTACTTC. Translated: CASSLWAVGDQETQYF.